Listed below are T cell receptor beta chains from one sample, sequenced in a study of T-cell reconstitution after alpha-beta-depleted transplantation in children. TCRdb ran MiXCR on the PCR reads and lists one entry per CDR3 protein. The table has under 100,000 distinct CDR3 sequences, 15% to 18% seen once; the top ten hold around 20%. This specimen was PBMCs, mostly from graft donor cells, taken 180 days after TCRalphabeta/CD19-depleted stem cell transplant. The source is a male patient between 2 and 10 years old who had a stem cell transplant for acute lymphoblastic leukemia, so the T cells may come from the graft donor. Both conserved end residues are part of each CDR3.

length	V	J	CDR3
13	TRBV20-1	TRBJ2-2	CSARAGGPGELFF
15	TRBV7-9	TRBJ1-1	CASSLGRPGNTEAFF
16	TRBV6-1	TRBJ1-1	CASSRWTGTSGTEAFF
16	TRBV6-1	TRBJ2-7	CASLGQGSLGLYEQYF
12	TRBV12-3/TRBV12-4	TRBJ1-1	CATRDRNTEAFF
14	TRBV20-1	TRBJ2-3	CSARVGPSTDTQYF
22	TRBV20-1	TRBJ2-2	CSAREQTSGTSGEKTNTGELFF
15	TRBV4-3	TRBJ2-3	CASSQEAPQPDTQYF
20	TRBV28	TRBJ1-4	CASSSPWSTGYLATNEKLFF
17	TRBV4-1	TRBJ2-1	CASSQERGRGVYNEQFF
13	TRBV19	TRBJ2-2	CASKTRATGELFF
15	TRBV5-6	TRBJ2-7	CASSLVGTGGREQYF
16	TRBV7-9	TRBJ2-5	CASSFRLAGDQETQYF
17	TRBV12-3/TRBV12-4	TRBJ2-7	CASSWESGTAVSYEQYF
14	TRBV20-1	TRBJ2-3	CSASPEESADTQYF
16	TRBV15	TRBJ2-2	CATSPSGGAFTGELFF
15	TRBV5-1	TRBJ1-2	CASSLGQGFNYGYTF
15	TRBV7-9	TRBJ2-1	CASSSSGLAKNEQFF
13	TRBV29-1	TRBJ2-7	CSFLNRESYEQYF
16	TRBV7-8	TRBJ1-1	CASSLLSFSGQAEAFF
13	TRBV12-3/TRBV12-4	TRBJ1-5	CASSGQVNQPQHF
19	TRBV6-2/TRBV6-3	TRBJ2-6	CASSYRTGFTLSGANVLTF
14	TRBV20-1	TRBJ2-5	CSAKRGGPWETQYF
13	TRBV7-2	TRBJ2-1	CASNRRTTNEQFF
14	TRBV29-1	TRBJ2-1	CSVVGLGLPNEQFF
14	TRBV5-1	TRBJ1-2	CASSPDRIHYGYTF
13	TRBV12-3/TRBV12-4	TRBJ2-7	CASRSGQLWKQYF
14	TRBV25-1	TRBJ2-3	CASSEFDDTDTQYF
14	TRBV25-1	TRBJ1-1	CASRDDRGNTEAFF
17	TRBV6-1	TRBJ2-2	CASTLGPSGQNTGELFF
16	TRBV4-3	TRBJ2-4	CASSQEMGGLGDIQYF
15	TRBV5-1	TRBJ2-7	CASSPGQATSYEQYF
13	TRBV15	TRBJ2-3	CATSREATDTQYF
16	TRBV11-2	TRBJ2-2	CASSLNVRRNTGELFF
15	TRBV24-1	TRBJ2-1	CATSDPGQLSVEQFF
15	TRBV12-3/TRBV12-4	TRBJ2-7	CASSLGLRDYYEQYF
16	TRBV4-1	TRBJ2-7	CASSPQGIVSSYEQYF
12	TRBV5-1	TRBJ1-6	CASSLRGSPLHF
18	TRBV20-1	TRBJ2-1	CSVFFAHPAGVGYNEQFF
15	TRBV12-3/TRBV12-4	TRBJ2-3	CASSLLAGDTDTQYF
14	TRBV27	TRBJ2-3	CASSYLQSTDTQYF
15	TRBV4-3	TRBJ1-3	CASSPEGFAGNTIYF
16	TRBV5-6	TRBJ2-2	CASRTRTQGHTGELFF
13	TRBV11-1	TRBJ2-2	CASEGRNTGELFF
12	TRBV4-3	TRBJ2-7	CASSQDGYEQYF